Listed here is a single T cell receptor beta chain. Which antigen it targets is not known. Base qualities were left out, and no much larger clone turns up one base away. This same CDR3 is encoded by further DNA sequences in the sample. Donors were healthy HIV-negative adults with no recently reported acute infections or vaccinations. All donors were Caucasian adults living in Nashville, Tennessee, USA. In the unsorted samples, 90 million to 100 million PBMCs were counted, and genomic DNA was extracted using the QIAamp DNA Blood Mini kit. Blood was obtained by leukapheresis, after which PBMCs were separated by Ficoll-Histopaque density gradient centrifugation and cryopreserved in liquid nitrogen vapor phase. Clipping removes 5 bases from V and 1 base from J, with 3 as the unmatched junction base count. CDR1 and CDR2 are drawn from the germline V gene (reference sequence): LNHDA, SQIVND. Inclusive of the bounding cysteine and phenylalanine, the CDR3 is 14 residues long. Solely the CDR3 DNA is kept, with 42 bases framed from the first base.

These data come from a study of shared clonotypes between healthy human individuals (dated by TCRdb to about 2020). In the study overall: Three men and a couple of women, aged 18 to 49 years, made up the cohort. To increase sequencing depth and limit assay-specific biases, TCR repertoire library preparation and sequencing were carried out by different laboratories using diverse techniques. To estimate repertoire size and how much clonotype sharing occurs between individuals, the study deeply sequenced the blood TCR repertoires of roughly 5 healthy adults. Leukapheresis yielded between about 0.85 and 10 billion PBMCs per donor.

Study-wide conclusions, independent of this receptor: Sampling was restricted to blood, and TCR repertoires in tissues likely differ from the TCR repertoires found in blood. Pairwise subsampling indicated that sequencing depth was expected to affect the degree of clonotype sharing among donors. Because the study included a small number of donors, the genetic and exposure-history diversity represented was limited.

Using the deep immunoSEQ assay, TCR CDR3 regions were amplified from genomic DNA by multiplex PCR. Extracted genomic DNA from each cell subset was spread evenly across all wells of several immunoSEQ 96-well plates, with each plate serving as a replicate. For unsorted PBMC, roughly 270 ng genomic DNA, equal to tens of thousands of T cell genomes, was loaded into each replicate PCR. Ten immunoSEQ deep assay plates were used to sequence the unsorted PBMC genomic DNA. The purified libraries were quantified using a Qubit 3.0 fluorometer, sized with a Bioanalyzer 2100, and then quantified again using the KAPA Library Quantification kit. Every immunoSEQ 96-well plate was sequenced on a dedicated single-read 150-cycle Illumina NextSeq 550 flow cell. Concerning the study's data processing: The immunoSEQ output contained only junctional sequences without quality scores, so filtering could not match that applied to full-length reads. To assign V/J genes and CDR3, sequences were annotated using PyIR, a Python wrapper for IgBLAST v1.9, with IMGT germline references. Reads were removed for weak V/J assignments (E-value above 1e-6), missing CDR3, stop codons, out-of-frame junctions, or ambiguous translated residues. V3J clonotypes were defined as sequences sharing the same inferred V gene, J gene, and CDR3 amino acid sequence. Percentage overlap between repertoires was calculated by dividing the number of shared unique clonotypes by the size of the smaller repertoire. Repertoire richness was assessed with RTK rarefaction, the Chao1 estimator, and Recon v2.1 estimates of unobserved clonotypes. TCRdb stores this immuneACCESS table with in-frame sequences only. Part of the clones is absent; in the studies checked, under half of the shortfall reflects unresolved V genes, and no reason is known for the rest. D and trimming were read from the DNA, whereas the V and J calls and clone size are those reported in that table. The sample has 450,000 to 600,000 clones on record, approximately 85% of them singletons. The leading ten clones occupy 10% to 15% of the sample.

Input material: PBMCs. The clonotype originates from a woman between 40 and 50 years old in good health. Some clones in this sample may be carry-over from other donors' samples. The sequence links TRBV19 to TRBJ1-1, with TRBD1 matching 8 junction bases. The base sequence is TGTGCCAGTAGTCCAGGGACAGGGAACACTGAAGCTTTCTTT. It codes for CASSPGTGNTEAFF.